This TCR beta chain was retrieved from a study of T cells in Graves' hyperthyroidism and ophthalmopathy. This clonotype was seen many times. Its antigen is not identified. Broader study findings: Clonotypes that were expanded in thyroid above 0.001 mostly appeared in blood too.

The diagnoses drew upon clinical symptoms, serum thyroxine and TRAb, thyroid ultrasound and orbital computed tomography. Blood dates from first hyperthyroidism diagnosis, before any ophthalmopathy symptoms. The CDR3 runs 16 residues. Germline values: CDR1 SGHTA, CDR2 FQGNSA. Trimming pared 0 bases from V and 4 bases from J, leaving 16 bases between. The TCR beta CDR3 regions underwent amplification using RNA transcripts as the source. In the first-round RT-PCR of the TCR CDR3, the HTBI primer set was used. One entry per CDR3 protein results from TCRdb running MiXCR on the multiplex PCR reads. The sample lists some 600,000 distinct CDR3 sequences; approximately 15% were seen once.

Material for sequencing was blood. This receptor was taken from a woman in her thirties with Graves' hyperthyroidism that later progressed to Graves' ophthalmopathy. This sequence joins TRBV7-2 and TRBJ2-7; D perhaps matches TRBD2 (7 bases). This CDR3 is CASSLAPVGGAYEQYF. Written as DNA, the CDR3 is TGTGCCAGCAGCTTAGCTCCTGTTGGGGGGGCTTACGAGCAGTACTTC. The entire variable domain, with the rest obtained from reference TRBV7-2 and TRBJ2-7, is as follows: GAGVSQSPSNKVTEKGKDVELRCDPISGHTALYWYRQSLGQGLEFLIYFQGNSAPDKSGLPSDRFSAERTGGSVSTLTIQRTQQEDSAVYLCASSLAPVGGAYEQYFGPGTRLTVT.